This T cell receptor beta chain was identified in a study of T cell repertoires in cytomegalovirus infection. Overall study context: TCR beta signatures that were public indicated CMV infection and matching HLA type. Study-level results: CMV-specific TCR beta clonotypes restricted by HLA-C dominated the ex vivo response. Identification of carriers of CMV plus the relevant HLA was achieved through cumulative public TCR beta family frequency.

The V gene lost 2 bases and the J gene lost 5 bases, with 9 bases spanning the gap. The germline CDR1 and CDR2 sequences are MNHEY and SVGEGT. There are 13 residues in the CDR3. About this clonotype itself: Its antigen is not identified.

MiXCR was run by TCRdb on the reads, yielding one entry per CDR3 protein. Among about 490,000 distinct CDR3 sequences, 16% were seen once, and the ten largest hold about 24%. Sequencing was performed on CD8+ T cells from PBMCs. The V and J genes are TRBV6-2 or TRBV6-3 and TRBJ1-1, with unresolved D. The clonotype comes from a human donor in good health (CMV status not recorded). Some clones in this sample may be carry-over from other donors' samples. CDR3 DNA sequence: TGTGCCAGCAGTTACCTTTTGGGGACTGAAGCTTTCTTT. It codes for CASSYLLGTEAFF.